This T cell receptor (beta chain) originates from a study of T cells in Graves' hyperthyroidism and ophthalmopathy. RNA transcripts provided the source from which TCR beta CDR3 regions were amplified. HTBI primers were the set used in a first-round RT-PCR of the TCR CDR3. TCRdb ran MiXCR on the multiplex PCR reads and lists one entry per CDR3 protein. The data show about 270,000 distinct CDR3 sequences, approximately 21% seen once. Material for sequencing was blood. This clonotype was sampled from a man under 40 with Graves' ophthalmopathy.

The chain's CDR3 is CASSYYSNEQFF. In DNA, the CDR3 is TGTGCCAGCAGTTATTATAGTAATGAGCAGTTCTTC. This chain joins TRBV6-2 or TRBV6-3 and TRBJ2-1; D not resolved. Germline V gives CDR1 MNHEY, CDR2 SVGEGT. CDR3 size: 12 residues. Trimming removed 3 bases from V and 7 bases from J, with 7 bases in between.